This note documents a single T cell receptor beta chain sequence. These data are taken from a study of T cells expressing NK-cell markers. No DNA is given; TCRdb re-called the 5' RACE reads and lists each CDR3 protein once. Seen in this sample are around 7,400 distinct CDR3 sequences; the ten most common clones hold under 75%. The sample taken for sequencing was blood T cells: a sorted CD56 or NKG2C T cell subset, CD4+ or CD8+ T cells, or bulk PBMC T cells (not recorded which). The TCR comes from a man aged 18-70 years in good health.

CDR3 loop: CASSDRQGINYGYTF. The gene calls are TRBV6-1 and TRBJ1-2; the D call from TCRdb, TRBD1, cannot be confirmed without DNA. The CDR3 consists of 15 residues. Germline V lookup: CDR1 MNHNS, CDR2 SASEGT.